What follows is one T cell receptor beta chain and its context. These data originate in a study of blood T cell repertoires in COVID-19. Study-wide background: The United States, Italy and Spain were the sources of the acute and convalescent COVID-19 samples. The analysed material was cDNA or gDNA that came from T cells, B-cell-depleted T cells, or PBMCs.

Original analysis: Nucleated cell counts were estimated from reference gene primer amplification. Clones were sequenced by immunoSEQ multiplex PCR, and TCRdb holds only the in-frame ones, with some missing. V and J calls and clone size are those listed in that table; D and trimming were worked out from the DNA. Among about 98,000 clones, around 90% were seen once, and the ten largest hold 2% to 2.5%. The CDR3 contains 11 residues. Trimming took off 3 bases at V and 10 bases at J, with 7 bases between the two ends. CDR1 and CDR2 from the germline V gene are SGHTA and FQGNSA. The receptor comes from a man aged 50 or older with active COVID-19. The chain carries TRBV7-2 and TRBJ2-1; a weak D match, TRBD2 (5 bases). Material for sequencing was peripheral blood. CDR3 DNA: TGTGCCAGCAGCTTGGCTAGCGAGCAGTTCTTC. Translation: CASSLASEQFF.